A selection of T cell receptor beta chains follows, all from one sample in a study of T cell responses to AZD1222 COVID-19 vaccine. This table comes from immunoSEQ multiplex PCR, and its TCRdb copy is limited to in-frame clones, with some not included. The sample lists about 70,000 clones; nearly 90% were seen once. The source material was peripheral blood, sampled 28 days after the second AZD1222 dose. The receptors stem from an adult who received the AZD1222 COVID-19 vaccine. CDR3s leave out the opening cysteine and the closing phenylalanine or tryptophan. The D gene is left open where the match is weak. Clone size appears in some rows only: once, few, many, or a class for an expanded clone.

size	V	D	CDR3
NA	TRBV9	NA	ASSVLLGDTEAF
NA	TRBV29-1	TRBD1	SVGGFWGQSPDYGYT
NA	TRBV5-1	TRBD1	ASSSGQGVVGYT
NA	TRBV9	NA	ASGRGQGNQPQH
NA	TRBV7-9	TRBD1	ASSWAGTGTYEQY
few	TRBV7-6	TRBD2	ASSLASGTSDEQF
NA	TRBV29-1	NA	SVGLREQPQH
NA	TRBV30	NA	AWKVPDRRFRDSPLH
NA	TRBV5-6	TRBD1	ASSSQQGSLGKEQY
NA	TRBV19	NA	ASSIAPPGTSNLPQH
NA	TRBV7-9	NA	ASSLGTNYGYT
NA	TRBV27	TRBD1	ASGVPQGRETQY
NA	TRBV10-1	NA	ASSDSRLDTEAF
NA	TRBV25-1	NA	ASTDGWLVQY
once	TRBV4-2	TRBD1	ASSQADREGQPQH
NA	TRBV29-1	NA	SVLDQALAKNIQY
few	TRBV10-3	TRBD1	AIRSEGAGAF
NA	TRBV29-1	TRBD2	SVGWTSRGADTQY
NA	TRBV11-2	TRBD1	ASIRGQGDGYT
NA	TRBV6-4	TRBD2	ASSPGGGNEQF
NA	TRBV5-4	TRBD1	ASTGTGSYSFNYGYT
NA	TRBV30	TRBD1	AWRAWTGPNEKLF
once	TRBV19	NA	ASSTKGINGYT
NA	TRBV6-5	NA	ASGYTTYNEQF
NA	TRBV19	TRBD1	ASRRDRTMTPEAF
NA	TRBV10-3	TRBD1	AIRRDSPNEKLF
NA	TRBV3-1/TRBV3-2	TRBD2	ASSPGLAGDEQF